The text below deals with one TCR beta chain. The CDR3 runs to 13 residues. The V gene's germline CDR1 is SGDLS and CDR2 YYNGEE. V lost 0 bases and J lost 7, with 10 bases in between. This sample was included in a study of blood T cell repertoires in COVID-19. In the original workflow: Estimated nucleated cell counts came from reference gene primer amplification. Sequencing was performed with immunoSEQ multiplex PCR; in TCRdb, only in-frame clones are kept and a portion is missing. The DNA gave D and trimming, while V, J and clone size come from that table. Altogether under 200,000 clones are present, roughly 84% being singletons, with the ten largest covering 10% to 15%.

Sequencing used PBMCs or T cells enriched from blood (not recorded which). This TCR was recovered from a woman aged 60-70 years who had recovered from COVID-19. This rearrangement joins TRBV9 to TRBJ1-1; maybe TRBD1 (5 bases). The CDR3 nucleotides read TGTGCCAGCAGCGTAGGAAGGGGTGGTGAAGCTTTCTTT. Translation: CASSVGRGGEAFF. The full variable domain, rest sourced from reference TRBV9 and TRBJ1-1, is DSGVTQTPKHLITATGQRVTLRCSPRSGDLSVYWYQQSLDQGLQFLIQYYNGEERAKGNILERFSAQQFPDLHSELNLSSLELGDSALYFCASSVGRGGEAFFGQGTRLTVV.